This T cell receptor (beta chain) derives from a study of sequential checkpoint blockade in melanoma. Study-wide background: Arm A got nivolumab then ipilimumab; arm B the reverse, 1:1. After both sequences, patients received maintenance nivolumab. Broader study findings: T-cell fraction and clonality followed PD-L1 and CD8+ counts, not mutational load.

Profiling relied on immunoSEQ multiplex PCR, and the TCRdb table lists in-frame clones only, not all of them. Of some 6,100 clones listed, about 24% are singletons. In its sample, this clone was seen a few times. Its antigen is not known. V lost 0 bases and J 7 bases, leaving 14 bases between the germline ends. The CDR3 totals 15 residues. Germline V gives CDR1 MNHGY, CDR2 SAAAGT. The treatment was: randomized to nivolumab then ipilimumab (arm A) or the reverse (arm B). Patients had received no earlier DNA-damaging chemotherapy. The receptor was derived from a human donor with melanoma. The rearrangement joins TRBV6-8 to TRBJ2-3, with D possibly matching TRBD1 (5 bases). The specimen comprised tumor tissue (inferred from file names), sampled from a patient given nivolumab and ipilimumab in sequence. The CDR3 sequence is CASSYSRQGENTQYF. CDR3 bases: TGTGCCAGCAGTTACTCGCGGCAGGGTGAGAATACGCAGTATTTT.